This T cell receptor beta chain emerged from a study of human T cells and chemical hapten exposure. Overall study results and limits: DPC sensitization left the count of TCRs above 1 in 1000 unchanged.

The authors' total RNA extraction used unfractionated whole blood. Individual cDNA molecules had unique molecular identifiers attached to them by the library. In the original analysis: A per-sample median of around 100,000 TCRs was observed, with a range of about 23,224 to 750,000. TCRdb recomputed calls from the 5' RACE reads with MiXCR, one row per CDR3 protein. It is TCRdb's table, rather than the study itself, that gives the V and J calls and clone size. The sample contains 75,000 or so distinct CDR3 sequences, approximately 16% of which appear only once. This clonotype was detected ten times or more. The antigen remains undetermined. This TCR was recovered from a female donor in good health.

The CDR3 reads CAWRTSGVNTGELFF. The CDR3 DNA sequence: TGTGCCTGGAGGACTAGCGGGGTTAACACCGGGGAGCTGTTTTTT. This chain links TRBV30 with TRBJ2-2; 11 bases are a match to TRBD2. This CDR3 contains 15 residues. Germline CDR1 and CDR2: GTSNPN and SVGIG (reference sequence). The V and J ends lost 3 bases and 2 bases, in that order; junction bases with no gene match: 2.